This T cell receptor beta chain emerged from a study of glioma-infiltrating T cells after dendritic cell vaccination. Study details: Dendritic cell vaccination trial patients had either newly diagnosed or recurrent glioblastoma. Dendritic cell vaccine was injected intradermally three times, biweekly.

V was shortened by 6 bases and J by 8 bases, with 13 bases between the two germline ends. Germline values: CDR1 ENHRY, CDR2 SYGVKD. The CDR3 sequence is 13 residues long. Sample time point: after dendritic cell vaccination, including at tumor progression/relapse. Blood PBMC samples: pre-vaccination, two weeks post third vaccination, and at tumor progression. Assay used: immunoSEQ multiplex PCR; TCRdb lists only in-frame clones, some missing. The data show 50,000 to 70,000 clones, about 80% seen once. The chain links TRBV10-3 to TRBJ1-4; unclear D gene. The clonotype comes from a human donor with glioblastoma. Sequencing was performed on blood, taken after dendritic cell vaccination. The CDR3 DNA follows: TGTGCCATCAGCCTCGAGGGTGGAGAAAAACTGTTTTTT. This encodes CAISLEGGEKLFF.